These 17 T cell receptor beta chains share one sample of origin, sequenced in a study of OX40 agonist ivuxolimab in advanced cancers. This table comes from immunoSEQ multiplex PCR, and its TCRdb copy is limited to in-frame clones, with some not included. The data hold 70,000 or so clones, with roughly 88% observed a single time. This sample comprised CD4+ or CD8+ T cells sorted from blood, obtained in a trial of the OX40 agonist ivuxolimab. The receptors come from an adult with an advanced solid tumor such as melanoma, head and neck, liver or kidney cancer.

The genes are TRBV28 and TRBJ2-6; 11 bases are shared with TRBD2. CDR3 length: 18 amino acids. V was pared by 6 bases and J by 0 bases, with 7 bases of the junction left unmatched. Germline loops: CDR1 MDHEN, CDR2 SYDVKM. The CDR3 sequence: CASSLLAGDPSGANVLTF. Here the CDR3 DNA reads TGTGCCAGCAGCCTACTAGCGGGAGATCCCTCTGGGGCCAACGTCCTGACTTTC.

The chain employs TRBV28 and TRBJ2-7; no clear D. Between the trimmed V and J ends, which lost 6 bases and 1 base, there was a span of 7 bases. Per the germline V gene, CDR1 is MDHEN and CDR2 is SYDVKM. The CDR3 extends over 12 amino acids. CDR3 in amino acids: CASRGGSYEQYF. CDR3 sequence (DNA): TGTGCCAGCAGGGGTGGATCCTACGAGCAGTACTTC.

This rearrangement joins TRBV18 to TRBJ2-7; 11 bases line up with TRBD1. CDR1 and CDR2 (germline): KGHSH, LQKENI. V shed 6 bases, J shed 5 bases, and the junction held 6 bases outside the gene matches. This CDR3 has 14 amino acids. The DNA of the CDR3 is TGTGCCAGCTCGCAAGGGACAGGGGGGAACGAGCAGTACTTC. Residues: CASSQGTGGNEQYF.

Judged by abundance, this clone is medium-sized. The chain recombines TRBV27 with TRBJ2-5; weak D call: TRBD2 (5 bases). The germline V and J ends were trimmed by 1 base and 5 bases, with 11 bases remaining between them. The germline V gene has CDR1 MNHEY and CDR2 SMNVEV (reference sequence). The CDR3 totals 14 residues. CDR3 nucleotide sequence: TGTGCCAGCAGTTTATTCCGGGGTTCGGAGACCCAGTACTTC. Translation gives CASSLFRGSETQYF.

This clone was seen only once. The CDR3 nucleotides read TGTGCCAGCAGTTATCCCAGCGGGGGGGCATCGTATGAGCAGTTCTTC. Its protein product is CASSYPSGGASYEQFF. This rearrangement joins TRBV6-5 to TRBJ2-1; TRBD2 agrees at 10 bases. The CDR3 spans 16 residues. Germline V gives CDR1 MNHEY, CDR2 SVGAGI. Unmatched junction bases numbered 10, after V lost 3 bases and J lost 8 bases.

This chain uses TRBV7-2 with TRBJ1-1, with 8 bases that match TRBD1. CDR1 and CDR2 (germline): SGHTA, FQGNSA. This CDR3 comprises 14 residues. Trimming cost V 5 bases and J 9 bases; bases outside gene matches: 11. The CDR3 bases are TGTGCCAGCAGCCAGACAGGGGAGAAGGTTCAAGCTTTCTTT. It translates to CASSQTGEKVQAFF.

The CDR3 region has the DNA TGTGCCAGCAGCTTAAGTCTTCCGGGGGCGGGTGAAAAACTGTTTTTT. Encoded protein: CASSLSLPGAGEKLFF. The chain has TRBV7-2 and TRBJ1-4, with D perhaps matching TRBD1 (6 bases). Germline CDR1 reads SGHTA; CDR2 reads FQGNSA. CDR3 length: 16 residues. V lost 2 bases and J lost 7, with 17 bases in between.

This chain links TRBV4-2 with TRBJ1-4; 7 bases are a match to TRBD1. V lost 1 base and J lost 3; bases outside the gene matches: 5. Germline V gene sequence: CDR1 LGHNA, CDR2 YNFKEQ. The CDR3 contains 16 residues. The CDR3: CASSQALQGANEKLFF. The DNA for the CDR3 is TGTGCCAGCAGCCAAGCTCTTCAGGGGGCTAATGAAAAACTGTTTTTT.

The chain carries TRBV9 and TRBJ2-5, with TRBD2 as a possible D gene (5 bases). V gave up 1 base and J gave up 1 base, with 11 bases separating them. The CDR3 consists of 15 residues. Germline V lookup: CDR1 SGDLS, CDR2 YYNGEE. CDR3 nucleotides: TGTGCCAGCAGCGTAATGAGCGGAGCCCAAGAGACCCAGTACTTC. The encoded protein is CASSVMSGAQETQYF.

The rearrangement uses TRBV27 and TRBJ1-2; 8 nucleotides align to TRBD1. The CDR3 contains 18 residues. Trimming at V came to 6 bases and at J to 3 bases, leaving 18 bases not matched to a gene. The germline gives CDR1 MNHEY, CDR2 SMNVEV (reference sequence). CDR3 nucleotide sequence: TGTGCCAGCAGAAAACGGAGGGCCCAATTGACAGGGGACTATGGCTACACCTTC. Its translation is CASRKRRAQLTGDYGYTF.

V and J are TRBV7-9 and TRBJ1-1; D remains ambiguous. The CDR3 contains 14 residues. The germline V gene encodes CDR1 SEHNR and CDR2 FQNEAQ (reference sequence). Trimming removed 2 bases from V and 2 bases from J, with 9 bases in between. CDR3 bases: TGTGCCAGCAGCTTATCGGAACTAAACACTGAAGCTTTCTTT. It yields the protein CASSLSELNTEAFF.

The V gene is TRBV5-6, the J gene TRBJ2-7; 7 nucleotides match TRBD1. The ends lost 3 bases at V and 2 bases at J; junction bases unmatched: 5. Germline CDR1 SGHDT, CDR2 YYEEEE. The CDR3 contains 14 residues. CDR3 in amino acids: CASSWLGTAYEQYF. The CDR3 DNA follows: TGTGCCAGCAGCTGGCTCGGGACAGCCTACGAGCAGTACTTC.

This clone was seen a handful of times. The chain carries TRBV20-1 and TRBJ2-7; possible D gene TRBD2, 5 bases. The CDR3 runs 11 residues. Germline V CDR1 and CDR2: DFQATT, SNEGSKA (reference sequence). V lost 6 bases and J 3 bases, leaving 9 bases between the germline ends. The CDR3 sequence is CSARGDYEQYF. DNA of the CDR3: TGCAGTGCCCGGGGAGACTACGAGCAGTACTTC.

The chain has TRBV2 and TRBJ2-2; 14 bases match TRBD2. Looked up from germline, CDR1 is SNHLY and CDR2 is FYNNEI. The ends lost 5 bases at V and 7 bases at J; junction bases unmatched: 6. The CDR3 loop spans 16 amino acids. CDR3 loop: CASSLRLAGGGGELFF. The CDR3 DNA is TGTGCCAGCAGTCTCAGACTAGCGGGAGGGGGCGGGGAGCTGTTTTTT.

V is TRBV11-3 and J is TRBJ2-1; 9 bases agree with TRBD2. The CDR3 totals 16 residues. Germline V CDR1 and CDR2: SGHNT, YENEEA. V shed 4 bases, J shed 7 bases, and the junction held 11 bases outside the gene matches. The CDR3 reads CASSSGGAGGLNEQFF. The DNA of the CDR3 is TGTGCCAGCAGCTCCGGAGGGGCGGGAGGGTTGAATGAGCAGTTCTTC.

The genes are TRBV5-1 and TRBJ2-7, with 8 positions matching TRBD2. CDR1 SGHRS and CDR2 YFSETQ come from the germline V gene. V shed 3 bases, J shed 3 bases, and the junction held 5 bases outside the gene matches. The CDR3 is made up of 14 amino acids. Written as DNA, the CDR3 is TGCGCCAGCAGCTCTTTTACTAGCGGCTACGAGCAGTACTTC. Translation gives CASSSFTSGYEQYF.

V is TRBV5-4 and J is TRBJ2-3; D gene unclear. Germline CDR1 is SGHNT and CDR2 is YYREEE (reference sequence). Trimming pared 0 bases from V and 3 bases from J, leaving 8 bases between. The CDR3 runs 14 residues. In DNA, the CDR3 is TGTGCCAGCAGCTTGGATGGGGTTACAGATACGCAGTATTTT. Translation gives CASSLDGVTDTQYF.